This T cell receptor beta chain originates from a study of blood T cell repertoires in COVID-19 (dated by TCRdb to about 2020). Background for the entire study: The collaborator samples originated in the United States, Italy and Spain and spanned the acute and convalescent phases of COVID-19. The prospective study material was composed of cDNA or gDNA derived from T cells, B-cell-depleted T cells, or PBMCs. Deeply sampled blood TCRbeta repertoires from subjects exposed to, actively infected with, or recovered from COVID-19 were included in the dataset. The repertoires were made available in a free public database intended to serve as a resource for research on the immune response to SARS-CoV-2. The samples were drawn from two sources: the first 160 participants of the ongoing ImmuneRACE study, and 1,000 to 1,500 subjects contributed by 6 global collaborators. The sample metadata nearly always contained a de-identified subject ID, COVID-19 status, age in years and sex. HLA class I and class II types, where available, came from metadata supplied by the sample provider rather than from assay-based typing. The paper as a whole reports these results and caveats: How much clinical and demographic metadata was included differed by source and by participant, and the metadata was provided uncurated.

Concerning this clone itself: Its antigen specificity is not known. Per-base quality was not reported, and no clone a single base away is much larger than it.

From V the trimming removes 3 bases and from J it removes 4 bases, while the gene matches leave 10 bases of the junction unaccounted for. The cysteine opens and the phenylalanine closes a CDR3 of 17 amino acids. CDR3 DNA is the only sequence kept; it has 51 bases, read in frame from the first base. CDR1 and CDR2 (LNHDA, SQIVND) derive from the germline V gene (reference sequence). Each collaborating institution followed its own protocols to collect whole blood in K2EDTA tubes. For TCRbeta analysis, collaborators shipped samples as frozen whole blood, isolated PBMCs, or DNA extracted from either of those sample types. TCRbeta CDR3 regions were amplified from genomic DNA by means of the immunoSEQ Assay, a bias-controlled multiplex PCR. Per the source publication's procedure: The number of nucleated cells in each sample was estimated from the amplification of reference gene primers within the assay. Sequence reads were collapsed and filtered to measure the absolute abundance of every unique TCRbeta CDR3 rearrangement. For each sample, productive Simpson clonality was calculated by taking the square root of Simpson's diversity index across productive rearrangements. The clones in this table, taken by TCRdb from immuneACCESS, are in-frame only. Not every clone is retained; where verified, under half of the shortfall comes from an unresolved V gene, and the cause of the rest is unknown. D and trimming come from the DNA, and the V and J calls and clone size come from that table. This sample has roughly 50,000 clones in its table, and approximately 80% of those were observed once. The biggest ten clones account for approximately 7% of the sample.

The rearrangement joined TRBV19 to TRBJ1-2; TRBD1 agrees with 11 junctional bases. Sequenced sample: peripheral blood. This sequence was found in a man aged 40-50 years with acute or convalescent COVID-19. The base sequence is TGTGCCAGTAGTATTTTCGGACAGGGGGCTCTAGGCTATGGCTACACCTTC. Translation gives CASSIFGQGALGYGYTF.